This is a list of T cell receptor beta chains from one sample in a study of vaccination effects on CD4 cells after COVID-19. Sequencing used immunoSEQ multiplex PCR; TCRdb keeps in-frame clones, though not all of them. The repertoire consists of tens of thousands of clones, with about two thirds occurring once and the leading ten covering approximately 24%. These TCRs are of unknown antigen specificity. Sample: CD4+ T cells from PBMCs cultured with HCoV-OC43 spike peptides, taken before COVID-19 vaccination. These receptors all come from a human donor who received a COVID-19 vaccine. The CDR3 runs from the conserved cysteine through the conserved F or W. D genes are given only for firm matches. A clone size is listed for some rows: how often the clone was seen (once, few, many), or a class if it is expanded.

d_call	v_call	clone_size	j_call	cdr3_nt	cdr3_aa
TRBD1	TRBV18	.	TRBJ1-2	TGTGCCAGCTCACCACCCCGACAGGGGGCTTATGGCTACACCTTC	CASSPPRQGAYGYTF
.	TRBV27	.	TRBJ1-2	TGTGCCAGCGGTCGACTGCCCACCGGTAACTATGGCTACACCTTC	CASGRLPTGNYGYTF
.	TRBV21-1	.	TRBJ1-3	TGTGCCAGCAGCAAAGGACGGGGATTCTCTGGAAACACCATATATTTT	CASSKGRGFSGNTIYF
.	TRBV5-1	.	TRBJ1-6	TGCGCCAGCAGCCCGGACAGTCGGGCATCACCCCTCCACTTT	CASSPDSRASPLHF
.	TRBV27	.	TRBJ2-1	TGTGCCAGCAGCGGATTCACGAGGAATGAGCAGTTCTTC	CASSGFTRNEQFF
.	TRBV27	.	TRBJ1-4	TGTGCCAGCAGTTTATCCTATGCTAGTGGCCTGCGTGAAAAACTGTTTTTT	CASSLSYASGLREKLFF
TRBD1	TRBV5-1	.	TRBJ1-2	TGCGCCAGCAGCACGACAGGGGGCGACTATGGCTACACCTTC	CASSTTGGDYGYTF
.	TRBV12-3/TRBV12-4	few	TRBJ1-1	TGTGCCAGCAGTTTAGCCAGGTTCACTGAAGCTTTCTTT	CASSLARFTEAFF
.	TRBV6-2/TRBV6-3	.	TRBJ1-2	TGTGCCAGCAGTTACCCGGCATACAAGGGCATCTCTAACTATGGCTACACCTTC	CASSYPAYKGISNYGYTF
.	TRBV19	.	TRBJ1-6	TGTGCCAGTAGGGATTATAATTCACCCCTCCACTTT	CASRDYNSPLHF
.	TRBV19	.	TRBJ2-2	TGTGCCAGTAGTATAGTCCCCCCCGGGGAGCTGTTTTTT	CASSIVPPGELFF
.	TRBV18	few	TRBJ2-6	TGTGCCAGCTCACCGGACATGAACTCTGGGGCCAACGTCCTGACTTTC	CASSPDMNSGANVLTF
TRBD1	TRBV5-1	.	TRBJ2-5	TGCGCCAGCAGCCCCGGGACAGGGGCAGAGACCCAGTACTTC	CASSPGTGAETQYF
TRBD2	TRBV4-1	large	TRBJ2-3	TGCGCCAGCAGCCGGACTAGCGGGGGGGCCGAAGATACGCAGTATTTT	CASSRTSGGAEDTQYF
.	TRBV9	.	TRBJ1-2	TGTGCCAGCAGCGTAGGTTGGTCCGGGGAAGCTGGCTACACCTTC	CASSVGWSGEAGYTF
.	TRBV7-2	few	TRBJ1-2	TGTGCCAGCAGCTTAGCCCCCAGGGAAGTGGGCTACACCTTC	CASSLAPREVGYTF
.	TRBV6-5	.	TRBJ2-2	TGTGCCAGCAGCTCCACTACGAACACCGGGGAGCTGTTTTTT	CASSSTTNTGELFF
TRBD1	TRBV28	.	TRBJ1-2	TGTGCCAGTTGGACAGGGCTCGGATTTTCATATGGCTACACCTTC	CASWTGLGFSYGYTF
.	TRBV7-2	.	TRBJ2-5	TGTGCCAGCAGCTCAACCCCCCAGACCCAGTACTTC	CASSSTPQTQYF
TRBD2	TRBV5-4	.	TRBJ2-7	TGTGCCACCTTCCAGCAACTAGCGGGAGCGGCCGAGCAGTACTTC	CATFQQLAGAAEQYF
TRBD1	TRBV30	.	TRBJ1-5	TGTGCCTGGAGTGGAGGAGGGGGCGGCAATCAGCCCCAGCATTTT	CAWSGGGGGNQPQHF
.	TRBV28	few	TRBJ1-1	TGTGCCAGCAGTTTGGTCAGCATGAACACTGAAGCTTTCTTT	CASSLVSMNTEAFF
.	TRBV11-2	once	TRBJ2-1	TGTGCCAGCAGCATCAGGGGTGTGAGCAATGAGCAGTTCTTC	CASSIRGVSNEQFF
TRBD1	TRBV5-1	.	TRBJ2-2	TGCGCCAGCAGCCTACAGGGACAGATTACCACCGGGGAGCTGTTTTTT	CASSLQGQITTGELFF
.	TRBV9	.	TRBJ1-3	TGTGCCAGCAGCGTAGGGACTCTCTCTGGAAACACCATATATTTT	CASSVGTLSGNTIYF
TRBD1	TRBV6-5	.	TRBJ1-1	TGTGCCAGCAGCTTATACAGGGGGCGAGGCACTGAAGCTTTCTTT	CASSLYRGRGTEAFF